This TCR beta chain emerged from a study of T cells after yellow fever vaccination. A 5'RACE template-switching step, the method used to make TCR cDNA, added a universal primer site and UMIs. TCRdb itself ran the 5' RACE reads through MiXCR, one entry per CDR3 protein. Of fewer than 150,000 distinct CDR3 sequences listed, 7.7% were seen once; the top ten hold less than 0.85%. V was clipped by 6 bases and J by 0 bases, with 8 bases between them. Germline CDR1 reads MDHEN; CDR2 reads SYDVKM. This CDR3 has 13 amino acids. This clonotype was counted many times. The sequence was collected from a young man who received the YFV17D yellow fever vaccine. This rearrangement joins TRBV28 to TRBJ1-1; D call uncertain. The sample in question was CD4+ T cells sorted from PBMCs, obtained 5 days after the yellow fever booster vaccination. The CDR3 DNA reads as TGTGCCAGCAGGCCACTAATGAACACTGAAGCTTTCTTT. This sequence encodes CASRPLMNTEAFF.